This TCR beta chain was obtained from a study of shared clonotypes between healthy human individuals. About the study: Per donor, CD8 memory used one plate, CD8 naive used two, CD4 memory used three and CD4 naive used three.

The CDR3 loop spans 17 amino acids. After removal of 1 base from V and 5 bases from J, the junction contained 10 bases not matched to a gene. CDR1 and CDR2 (germline): MNHGY, SVAAGI. Using immunoSEQ multiplex PCR, the repertoire was profiled, and TCRdb retains in-frame clones only, with some absent. The table lists about 2.3 million clones, about 92% of them singletons. Each sample came from a Caucasian adult donor living in Nashville, Tennessee. Division of CD4+ cells produced a CD45RA+ naive subset and a CD45RA-negative memory subset. As regards this clone: Antigen unknown.

Points from the study as a whole: Relative to memory subsets, naive subsets generally showed larger estimated richness.

The sequence was obtained from a man aged 18 to 29 in good health. Some clones in this sample may be carry-over from other donors' samples. Sample: naive CD4+ T cells from PBMCs. Subset denoted: CD45RA+ positively selected. The V and J genes are TRBV6-9 and TRBJ1-1, with 10 positions matching TRBD1. CDR3 sequence: CASSYYYDRGLRTEAFF. CDR3 nucleotide sequence: TGTGCCAGCAGTTATTACTATGACAGGGGGCTTCGGACTGAAGCTTTCTTT.